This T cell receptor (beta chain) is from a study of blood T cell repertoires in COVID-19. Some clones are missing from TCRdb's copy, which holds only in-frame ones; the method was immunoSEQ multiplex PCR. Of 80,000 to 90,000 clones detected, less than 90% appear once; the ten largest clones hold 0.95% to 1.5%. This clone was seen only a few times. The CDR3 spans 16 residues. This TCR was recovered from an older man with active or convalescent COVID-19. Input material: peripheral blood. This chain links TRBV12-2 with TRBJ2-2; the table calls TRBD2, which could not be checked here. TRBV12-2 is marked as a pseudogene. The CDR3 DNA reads TGTGCAAGTCGCTCCATACCTATGGCGGGAAAAGGGGAGCTGTTTTTT. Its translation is CASRSIPMAGKGELFF.